Below are 14 T cell receptor beta chains sequenced from a single sample in a study of OX40 agonist ivuxolimab in advanced cancers. Generated by immunoSEQ multiplex PCR, the TCRdb table keeps only in-frame clones and is missing some. This sample has about 70,000 clones, with around 86% found just once. The sample in question was CD4+ or CD8+ T cells sorted from blood, obtained in a trial of the OX40 agonist ivuxolimab. Receptors were obtained from an adult with an advanced solid tumor such as melanoma, head and neck, liver or kidney cancer.

The V call is TRBV4-1, the J call TRBJ2-1; TRBD1 agrees at 9 bases. Per germline, CDR1 MGHRA and CDR2 YSYEKL. Trimming removed 0 bases from V and 0 bases from J; junction bases left unmatched: 12. CDR3 size: 20 residues. DNA of the CDR3: TGCGCCAGCAGCCAAGAAGGGACAGGGAGTTCCCAGATCTCCTACAATGAGCAGTTCTTC. Its translation is CASSQEGTGSSQISYNEQFF.

This sequence joins TRBV9 and TRBJ2-1; D tentatively reads TRBD1 or TRBD2 (5 bases each). With 4 bases removed from V and 4 bases from J, the gap between germline ends came to 9 bases. This CDR3 comprises 13 residues. CDR1 and CDR2 from the germline V gene are SGDLS and YYNGEE. The CDR3 spells CASSRDAYNEQFF. DNA of the CDR3: TGTGCCAGCAGCAGGGACGCATACAATGAGCAGTTCTTC.

The CDR3 reads CASSRRASGSYNEQFF. Here the CDR3 DNA reads TGCGCCAGCAGCCGCCGGGCTAGCGGGAGTTACAATGAGCAGTTCTTC. The V and J genes are TRBV5-1 and TRBJ2-1; TRBD2 matches at 10 bases. CDR1 and CDR2 from the germline V gene are SGHRS and YFSETQ. V was pared by 4 bases and J by 4 bases, with 8 bases of the junction left unmatched. The CDR3 extends over 16 amino acids.

V and J are TRBV5-4 and TRBJ2-3; a possible D gene is TRBD2 (7 bases). CDR1 SGHNT and CDR2 YYREEE come from the germline V gene (reference sequence). Trimming removed 0 bases from V and 6 bases from J, with 11 bases in between. This CDR3 spans 14 amino acids. The CDR3 DNA sequence: TGTGCCAGCAGCTTGGGCGCGGGGGCGGATACGCAGTATTTT. Protein sequence: CASSLGAGADTQYF. Full variable domain (missing parts from reference TRBV5-4 and TRBJ2-3): ETGVTQSPTHLIKTRGQQVTLRCSSQSGHNTVSWYQQALGQGPQFIFQYYREEENGRGNFPPRFSGLQFPNYSSELNVNALELDDSALYLCASSLGAGADTQYFGPGTRLTVL.

The rearrangement links TRBV4-1 to TRBJ1-5; tentative D call: TRBD1 (6 bases). CDR3 length equals 16 residues. V shed 0 bases and J shed 1 base, with 10 bases lying between them. Per the germline V gene, CDR1 is MGHRA and CDR2 is YSYEKL. DNA of the CDR3: TGCGCCAGCAGCCAAGATTTCGGACAGAGCAATCAGCCCCAGCATTTT. Translating gives CASSQDFGQSNQPQHF.

V usage is TRBV6-6 and J usage is TRBJ1-5; D gene uncertain. Germline V CDR1 and CDR2: MNHNY, SVGAGI (reference sequence). This CDR3 contains 15 residues. With 0 bases removed from V and 0 bases from J, the gap between germline ends came to 6 bases. For the CDR3, the DNA is TGTGCCAGCAGTTACTCCATGACTAGCAATCAGCCCCAGCATTTT. As protein: CASSYSMTSNQPQHF.

The V gene is TRBV6-1, the J gene TRBJ2-3, with D perhaps assigned TRBD1 or TRBD2 (5 bases each). CDR3 length: 15 amino acids. Trimming stripped 2 bases from V and 2 bases from J, with 11 bases between. Germline CDR1 and CDR2: MNHNS and SASEGT. For the CDR3, the DNA is TGTGCCAGCAGTGAAATTTTGGGGGTCACAGATACGCAGTATTTT. Translated: CASSEILGVTDTQYF.

The chain employs TRBV7-9 and TRBJ1-1; perhaps TRBD1 as D (5 bases). This CDR3 contains 13 residues. V shed 5 bases and J shed 3 bases, with 10 bases lying between them. The germline V gene has CDR1 SEHNR and CDR2 FQNEAQ (reference sequence). CDR3 nucleotides: TGTGCCAGCAGCCAACTGGGGCACACTGAAGCTTTCTTT. It yields the protein CASSQLGHTEAFF.

The chain couples TRBV5-6 to TRBJ2-5; 8 positions agree with TRBD2. CDR3 length: 14 amino acids. V lost 2 bases, J lost 2 bases, and 2 bases stayed unmatched. Germline CDR1 and CDR2: SGHDT and YYEEEE. CDR3 bases: TGTGCCAGCAGCTTACTAGCGGCTCAAGAGACCCAGTACTTC. Amino acids: CASSLLAAQETQYF.

The chain couples TRBV10-3 to TRBJ2-1, with 11 nucleotides matching TRBD1. The CDR3 runs 14 residues. The trim removed 6 bases at V and 5 bases at J, leaving 3 bases unmatched. The germline gives CDR1 ENHRY, CDR2 SYGVKD. In DNA form, the CDR3 reads TGTGCCATCAGGGGGGACAGGGGGGACAATGAGCAGTTCTTC. It specifies CAIRGDRGDNEQFF.

This clone showed up just once. This chain uses TRBV27 with TRBJ2-7, with TRBD2 identical over 16 bases. J was trimmed by 2 bases and V by 2 bases; bases with no gene match: 9. This CDR3 comprises 19 residues. The germline V gene encodes CDR1 MNHEY and CDR2 SMNVEV (reference sequence). CDR3 bases: TGTGCCAGCAGTTTAAGAGGGACTAGCGGGAGGGCGACTCCCTACGAGCAGTACTTC. Encoded protein: CASSLRGTSGRATPYEQYF.

This clone showed up just a few times. J is TRBJ2-7 and V is TRBV13; D not resolved. Germline CDR1 and CDR2: PRHDT and FYEKMQ (reference sequence). Trimming left V 6 bases short and J 0 bases short, with 12 bases between. The CDR3 contains 14 residues. Here the CDR3 reads CASSRIPVSYEQYF. The CDR3 region has the DNA TGTGCCAGCAGTCGTATCCCCGTCTCCTACGAGCAGTACTTC.

This clone came up a few times. The chain links TRBV7-9 to TRBJ1-4; D uncertain. Germline assignment: CDR1 SEHNR and CDR2 FQNEAQ (reference sequence). The CDR3 runs 12 residues. V was trimmed by 4 bases and J by 7 bases, leaving 7 bases between them. Written as DNA, the CDR3 is TGTGCCAGCAGCTCGCTAGTTGAAAAACTGTTTTTT. This encodes CASSSLVEKLFF.

The V and J genes are TRBV11-2 and TRBJ2-7; either TRBD1 or TRBD2 may fit D (5 bases each). The CDR3 extends over 16 amino acids. V lost 6 bases, J lost 2 bases, and 20 bases lay in between. Germline V lookup: CDR1 SGHAT, CDR2 FQNNGV. The CDR3 loop is CASSPGTGAGTYEQYF. CDR3 coding DNA: TGTGCCAGCAGTCCCGGGACCGGGGCCGGAACCTACGAGCAGTACTTC.